These 30 T cell receptor beta chains were sequenced from one sample in a study of identical twins. TCRdb re-called the 5' RACE reads with MiXCR, one entry per CDR3 protein. The sample lists hundreds of thousands of distinct CDR3 sequences; under 8.5% were seen once. These sequences were also reported in another study, on yellow fever vaccine responses in identical twins.

The specimen sequenced was PBMCs. The receptors were gathered from a woman aged 18-29 years in good health.

In this sample, this clonotype turned up many times. The chain carries TRBV4-1 and TRBJ2-2; 9 positions match TRBD2. The germline V gene encodes CDR1 MGHRA and CDR2 YSYEKL. The length of the CDR3 is 15 residues. Losses at the gene ends were 7 bases for V and 3 bases for J; bases not matched to a gene: 6. The CDR3 DNA follows: TGCGCCAGCACGCGGGGGGGAGGTTACACCGGGGAGCTGTTTTTT. This gives the protein CASTRGGGYTGELFF.

This clonotype has more than one count but fewer than ten. This CDR3 is CASSSGRAPTEAFF. In nucleotides, the CDR3 is TGTGCCAGCAGCTCAGGCAGGGCGCCGACTGAAGCTTTCTTT. This chain links TRBV7-8 with TRBJ1-1; weak D call: TRBD1 (5 bases). The CDR3 covers 14 residues. Germline V lookup: CDR1 SGHVS, CDR2 FQNEAQ. Trimming cost V 4 bases and J 5 bases, with 14 bases left between them.

This clonotype has a handful of counts. The CDR3 loop is CASSVQGGGTGELFF. The CDR3 DNA sequence: TGTGCCAGCAGCGTACAGGGAGGTGGGACCGGGGAGCTGTTTTTT. J is TRBJ2-2 and V is TRBV9; tentatively, D is TRBD2 (6 bases). The CDR3 totals 15 residues. Per the germline V gene, CDR1 is SGDLS and CDR2 is YYNGEE. V lost 1 base and J lost 5, with 12 bases in between.

The rearrangement uses TRBV29-1 and TRBJ2-1; D is uncertain. The germline V gene encodes CDR1 SQVTM and CDR2 ANQGSEA. The CDR3 loop spans 11 amino acids. V gave up 4 bases and J gave up 6 bases, with 7 bases separating them. CDR3 sequence (DNA): TGCAGCGTTGTCTACGGCAATGAGCAGTTCTTC. Protein product: CSVVYGNEQFF.

This clonotype has only a few counts. The genes are TRBV20-1 and TRBJ1-1; the match to TRBD1 covers 8 bases. Germline CDR1 DFQATT, CDR2 SNEGSKA (reference sequence). The CDR3 loop spans 15 amino acids. Trimming cost V 5 bases and J 0 bases; bases outside gene matches: 8. The CDR3 nucleotides are TGCAGTGCTTCCCAGGGGGCGAACGTGAACACTGAAGCTTTCTTT. The encoded protein is CSASQGANVNTEAFF.

The CDR3 region is CASSFSGGINEQYF. CDR3 in DNA: TGTGCCAGCAGCTTTAGCGGAGGGATCAACGAGCAGTACTTC. The chain carries TRBV5-5 and TRBJ2-7; D possibly corresponds to TRBD2 (6 bases). This CDR3 has 14 residues. V was pared by 2 bases and J by 5 bases, with 14 bases between. CDR1 and CDR2 (germline): SGHKS, YYEKEE (reference sequence). The variable domain in full, with the rest retrieved from reference TRBV5-5 and TRBJ2-7, is DAGVTQSPTHLIKTRGQQVTLRCSPISGHKSVSWYQQVLGQGPQFIFQYYEKEERGRGNFPDRFSARQFPNYSSELNVNALLLGDSALYLCASSFSGGINEQYFGPGTRLTVT.

This clonotype has just one count. J is TRBJ2-3 and V is TRBV20-1, with 14 bases aligning to TRBD2. The CDR3 is 17 amino acids. The V and J ends lost 0 bases and 4 bases, in that order; junction bases with no gene match: 6. In germline, CDR1 is DFQATT, CDR2 SNEGSKA (reference sequence). The CDR3 nucleotides are TGCAGTGCTAGAGAGGGGACTAGCGGGAGTGTGGCAGATACGCAGTATTTT. This translates into CSAREGTSGSVADTQYF.

The chain couples TRBV24-1 to TRBJ2-1, with D unclear. CDR1 and CDR2 (germline): KGHDR, SFDVKD. The CDR3 extends over 15 amino acids. V lost 5 bases, J lost 0 bases, and 10 bases lay in between. The CDR3 DNA is TGTGCCACCAGTGGTTCAAGGTTCTCCTACAATGAGCAGTTCTTC. Its translation: CATSGSRFSYNEQFF.

The chain joins TRBV12-3 or TRBV12-4 to TRBJ1-1; D gene uncertain. The germline V and J ends were trimmed by 6 bases and 4 bases, with 15 bases remaining between them. The CDR3 covers 14 residues. The CDR3: CASSQDLRSTEAFF. The DNA of the CDR3 is TGTGCCAGCAGCCAGGACCTTAGGAGCACTGAAGCTTTCTTT.

Ten or more counts support this clonotype. This rearrangement joins TRBV6-1 to TRBJ1-5, with D possibly being TRBD1 (5 bases). Trimming left V 6 bases short and J 0 bases short, with 9 bases between. CDR1 and CDR2 (germline): MNHNS, SASEGT. CDR3 length: 14 residues. CDR3 coding DNA: TGTGCCAGCAGCCGACAGATTAGCAATCAGCCCCAGCATTTT. Encoded protein: CASSRQISNQPQHF.

The sample holds a few counts of this clonotype. The J gene is TRBJ2-7, the V gene TRBV19; D tentatively fits TRBD1 or TRBD2 (6 bases each). Germline CDR1 is LNHDA and CDR2 is SQIVND (reference sequence). V dropped 2 bases and J dropped 2 bases, with 19 bases sitting between them. The CDR3 consists of 17 residues. Here the CDR3 reads CASSILRGPPSTYEQYF. As DNA, the CDR3 is TGTGCCAGTAGTATACTCCGGGGGCCGCCGAGCACCTACGAGCAGTACTTC.

This clonotype was seen at least ten times. CDR3 amino acids: CASGGTIGPDTQYF. In DNA, the CDR3 is TGTGCCAGCGGTGGGACTATTGGCCCAGATACGCAGTATTTT. The gene calls are TRBV6-1 and TRBJ2-3; TRBD2 aligns across 7 bases. Unmatched junction bases numbered 9, after V lost 8 bases and J lost 4 bases. Germline CDR1 and CDR2: MNHNS and SASEGT. The CDR3 spans 14 residues.

J is TRBJ1-1 and V is TRBV10-3, with D uncertain. Germline V lookup: CDR1 ENHRY, CDR2 SYGVKD. The CDR3 spans 14 residues. Trimming took off 7 bases at V and 4 bases at J, with 16 bases between the two ends. The CDR3 region is CAITEDLLGTEAFF. The DNA of the CDR3 is TGTGCCATCACCGAGGACTTACTAGGCACTGAAGCTTTCTTT.

This clonotype was detected many times. The chain recombines TRBV28 with TRBJ1-2; TRBD1 matches 11 bases. Germline CDR1 MDHEN, CDR2 SYDVKM. The CDR3 is made up of 13 amino acids. V dropped 5 bases and J dropped 8; count of bases not matched to a gene: 4. CDR3 bases: TGTGCCAGCAGTGGGACAGGGGGAGGGGGCTACACCTTC. This translates into CASSGTGGGGYTF.

This chain joins TRBV28 and TRBJ2-7; a weak D match, TRBD2 (6 bases). The CDR3 sequence is 16 residues long. Germline CDR1 is MDHEN and CDR2 is SYDVKM. V dropped 2 bases and J dropped 2 bases, with 16 bases sitting between them. CDR3 protein: CASSLGWREATYEQYF. Written as DNA, the CDR3 is TGTGCCAGCAGTTTAGGGTGGAGGGAGGCGACCTACGAGCAGTACTTC.

The chain couples TRBV7-9 to TRBJ2-3, with D uncertain. The CDR3 spans 14 residues. Trimming took off 1 base at V and 2 bases at J, with 7 bases between the two ends. Germline CDR1 and CDR2: SEHNR and FQNEAQ (reference sequence). The CDR3 sequence: CASSLVWFTDTQYF. The CDR3 DNA reads TGTGCCAGCAGCTTAGTGTGGTTCACAGATACGCAGTATTTT.

CDR3 amino acids: CSVSDRGKGSPLHF. The CDR3 nucleotides are TGCAGCGTATCGGACAGGGGGAAGGGTTCACCCCTCCACTTT. This chain links TRBV29-1 with TRBJ1-6, with 10 nucleotides matching TRBD1. The CDR3 length is 14 residues. The junction had 8 bases not matched to a gene; V was cut back by 6 bases and J by 9 bases. The germline V gene has CDR1 SQVTM and CDR2 ANQGSEA.

This clonotype was seen ten or more times. The rearrangement links TRBV27 to TRBJ2-3, with 7 bases lining up with TRBD1. Germline V CDR1 and CDR2: MNHEY, SMNVEV (reference sequence). This CDR3 spans 14 amino acids. V lost 6 bases, J lost 4 bases, and 7 bases stayed unmatched. CDR3 residues: CASRTGKGSDTQYF. The CDR3 nucleotides read TGTGCCAGCAGGACAGGGAAGGGATCAGATACGCAGTATTTT.

This chain connects TRBV29-1 to TRBJ2-7, with 8 bases aligning to TRBD2. J lost 5 bases, V lost 4 bases, and 7 bases had no gene match. The CDR3 spans 13 residues. In germline, CDR1 is SQVTM, CDR2 ANQGSEA. The CDR3 DNA reads TGCAGCGTTGGGAAGACGGGAGGGCACGAGCAGTACTTC. It codes for CSVGKTGGHEQYF.

This clonotype came up many times. The chain couples TRBV10-1 to TRBJ2-2; no definite D call. Trimming pared 2 bases from V and 1 base from J, leaving 5 bases between. Per germline, CDR1 WNHNN and CDR2 SYGVQD (reference sequence). This CDR3 contains 14 residues. CDR3 bases: TGCGCCAGCAGTGAGATTCGGAACACCGGGGAGCTGTTTTTT. Its translation: CASSEIRNTGELFF.

The J gene is TRBJ2-7, the V gene TRBV12-3 or TRBV12-4; no clear D. This CDR3 is 15 amino acids long. With 1 base removed from V and 4 bases from J, the gap between germline ends came to 14 bases. CDR3 sequence (DNA): TGTGCCAGCAGTTTAGAGATTGTTGCCTCTTACGAGCAGTACTTC. Amino acid sequence: CASSLEIVASYEQYF.

A note on this clonotype: The junction and the germline gene differ at one end; a read error may be behind it. The CDR3, as DNA: TGTGCCGGCTCACCGACGGCAACTAATGAAAAACTGTTTTTT. This gives the protein CAGSPTATNEKLFF. The genes are TRBV18 and TRBJ1-4, with D uncertain. The CDR3 runs to 14 residues. Germline lookup yields CDR1 KGHSH and CDR2 LQKENI.

The rearrangement joins TRBV6-1 to TRBJ1-2; D perhaps matches TRBD1 (5 bases). CDR1 and CDR2 from the germline V gene are MNHNS and SASEGT. The CDR3 spans 15 residues. The V end was cut by 6 bases, the J end by 4 bases, with 18 bases between. CDR3 sequence (DNA): TGTGCCAGCAGATCCCCCCAGGGAATGGGCTATGGCTACACCTTC. Translation: CASRSPQGMGYGYTF.

This clonotype was observed a handful of times. The chain is built from TRBV20-1 and TRBJ2-3; a possible D gene is TRBD2 (5 bases). Germline CDR1 DFQATT, CDR2 SNEGSKA (reference sequence). This CDR3 contains 12 residues. V lost 6 bases and J 2 bases, leaving 9 bases between the germline ends. The CDR3 DNA is TGCAGTGCGACGGGATTCACAGATACGCAGTATTTT. Translated, it gives CSATGFTDTQYF.

The chain couples TRBV5-1 to TRBJ1-4, with D maybe TRBD1 (6 bases). Trimming stripped 4 bases from V and 4 bases from J, with 14 bases between. The V gene's germline CDR1 is SGHRS and CDR2 YFSETQ. This CDR3 has 15 residues. In DNA form, the CDR3 reads TGCGCCAGCAGCACCGAGGGCAGGGGTAATGAAAAACTGTTTTTT. It encodes CASSTEGRGNEKLFF.

This clonotype was counted at least ten times. The chain is built from TRBV5-6 and TRBJ2-1, with TRBD2 as a possible D gene (5 bases). The CDR3 is made up of 15 amino acids. Per the germline V gene, CDR1 is SGHDT and CDR2 is YYEEEE. The V end lost 0 bases, the J end lost 0 bases, and 7 bases lay between the germline ends. The CDR3 coding sequence is TGTGCCAGCAGCTTGGTTACTAGCTCCTACAATGAGCAGTTCTTC. Residues: CASSLVTSSYNEQFF.

The chain links TRBV7-2 to TRBJ2-1; maybe TRBD2 (6 bases). Germline V lookup: CDR1 SGHTA, CDR2 FQGNSA. The length of the CDR3 is 17 residues. Trimming removed 5 bases at V and 5 bases at J, with 22 bases between. This CDR3 reads CASSPGRDLRGNNEQFF. The CDR3, as DNA: TGTGCCAGCAGCCCTGGACGGGATTTGCGGGGAAACAATGAGCAGTTCTTC.

This clonotype has at least ten counts. The chain carries TRBV12-3 or TRBV12-4 and TRBJ2-7; 11 positions agree with TRBD2. The CDR3 is 15 residues long. Trimming removed 6 bases from V and 2 bases from J; junction bases left unmatched: 6. The CDR3 DNA reads as TGTGCCAGCAGGGAAGGACTAGCGGGTCCCTACGAGCAGTACTTC. Amino acids: CASREGLAGPYEQYF.

This clonotype was found a few times. The chain uses TRBV11-3 and TRBJ2-2, with unresolved D. V was cut by 2 bases and J by 6 bases, with 7 bases left in between. CDR3 length: 13 residues. Per germline, CDR1 SGHNT and CDR2 YENEEA. CDR3 DNA sequence: TGTGCCAGCAGCTTATGGCGCCCCGGGGAGCTGTTTTTT. Protein: CASSLWRPGELFF.

The chain joins TRBV6-1 to TRBJ1-5; 7 nucleotides match TRBD1. The CDR3 consists of 14 residues. Trimming cost V 2 bases and J 4 bases; bases outside gene matches: 2. Germline V gene sequence: CDR1 MNHNS, CDR2 SASEGT. Here the CDR3 DNA reads TGTGCCAGCAGTGAACAACAGGGGAATCAGCCCCAGCATTTT. Protein product: CASSEQQGNQPQHF.